This is a list of T cell receptor beta chains from one sample in a study of T cell repertoires in cytomegalovirus infection. TCRdb used MiXCR to reprocess the reads, holding one entry per CDR3 protein. In the table there are tens of thousands of distinct CDR3 sequences, 45% to 55% of which are singletons. These TCRs are of unknown antigen specificity. The material was CD8+ T cells from cultured PBMCs, obtained from culture after CMV antigen stimulation. The source is a human donor in good health (CMV status not recorded). Some clones in this sample may be carry-over from other donors' samples. Both conserved end residues are part of each CDR3. A D gene is named only where the DNA matches it firmly. Clone size is shown for a subset of rows, as once, few, many or a class of expanded clone.

v_call,cdr3_length,d_call,clone_size,j_call,cdr3_nt,cdr3_aa
TRBV6-5,14,TRBD1,.,TRBJ2-7,TGTGCCAGCAGTTACTACCGGGACAGCTACGAGCAGTACTTC,CASSYYRDSYEQYF
TRBV27,15,TRBD1,.,TRBJ1-3,TGTGCCAGGTTAGGCGAGGGGGCCAGTGGAAACACCATATATTTT,CARLGEGASGNTIYF
TRBV12-3/TRBV12-4,15,.,.,TRBJ2-4,TGTGCCAGCAGTCCTCGACCCTCAGCCAAAAACATTCAGTACTTC,CASSPRPSAKNIQYF
TRBV15,15,.,.,TRBJ1-6,TGTGCCACCAGACCCCTAACACAGCCAAATTCACCCCTCCACTTT,CATRPLTQPNSPLHF
TRBV2,12,.,.,TRBJ1-1,TGTGCCAGCCCCGCAGGGAGTACTGAAGCTTTCTTT,CASPAGSTEAFF
TRBV4-2,19,TRBD1,few,TRBJ2-7,TGTGCCAGCAGCCATGCCCCTCGATTACTCCCAGGGGGTGTCTACGAGCAGTACTTC,CASSHAPRLLPGGVYEQYF
TRBV7-9,12,.,few,TRBJ1-1,TGTGCCAGCGGGCAGGGTGACACTGAAGCTTTCTTT,CASGQGDTEAFF
TRBV7-3,15,TRBD2,few,TRBJ2-7,TGTGCCAGCAGCTCTAGCGGGGGGCCCTTTTACGAGCAGTACTTC,CASSSSGGPFYEQYF
TRBV20-1,16,.,.,TRBJ1-2,TGCAGTGTCATTCCACGGGGTAGACCAATTATCAGGGGCTACACCTTC,CSVIPRGRPIIRGYTF
TRBV4-1,15,.,.,TRBJ1-5,TGCGCCAGCAGCCAAGTTCGGCGGGGCATTCAGCCCCAGCATTTT,CASSQVRRGIQPQHF
TRBV11-2,15,.,few,TRBJ1-3,TGTGCCAGCAGCCCAGAGGGTTACGGTGGAAACACCATATATTTT,CASSPEGYGGNTIYF
TRBV6-2/TRBV6-3,12,.,.,TRBJ1-2,TGTGCCAGCAGTTACGCCGACTATGGCTACACCTTC,CASSYADYGYTF
TRBV7-9,15,.,.,TRBJ2-7,TGTGCCAGCAGCGGGAGGATGGACTTTAACTACGAGCAGTACTTC,CASSGRMDFNYEQYF
TRBV2,14,.,.,TRBJ1-4,TGTGCCAGCACGGGGCGACCTTATAATGAAAAACTGTTTTTT,CASTGRPYNEKLFF
TRBV19,18,.,.,TRBJ1-5,TGTGCCAGTAGTATTCCCCTTGACCCCGGACTCAGCAATCAGCCCCAGCATTTT,CASSIPLDPGLSNQPQHF
TRBV4-1,15,.,few,TRBJ1-1,TGCGCCAGCAGCCAAGGGGGACACCCGAACACTGAAGCTTTCTTT,CASSQGGHPNTEAFF
TRBV7-9,17,TRBD1,.,TRBJ1-2,TGTGCCAGCACCCGGACAGGGGGCCTAGGTGGAAACTATGGCTACACCTTC,CASTRTGGLGGNYGYTF
TRBV2,12,.,.,TRBJ1-2,TGTGCCAGCGAGAAAGGGGCAGGGGGCTACACCTTC,CASEKGAGGYTF
TRBV6-4,13,.,few,TRBJ2-3,TGTGCCAGCAGTGACGGTGGCCCGAATACGCAGTATTTT,CASSDGGPNTQYF
TRBV7-3,13,.,once,TRBJ2-1,TGTGCCAGCAGCTTAGCGCCCCACAATGAGCAGTTCTTC,CASSLAPHNEQFF
TRBV7-6,13,.,few,TRBJ1-5,TGTGCCAGCAGCTTAGTGCGGGATCAGCCCCAGCATTTT,CASSLVRDQPQHF
TRBV9,18,TRBD2,.,TRBJ2-1,TGTGCCAGCAGCGCAGGACCCGGACTAGCGGGAGGCAACAATGAGCAGTTCTTC,CASSAGPGLAGGNNEQFF
TRBV7-3,15,.,few,TRBJ2-5,TGTGCCAGCAGCTTAGGTGGGGGGCCGGGGGAGACCCAGTACTTC,CASSLGGGPGETQYF
TRBV4-1,17,TRBD2,.,TRBJ2-5,TGTGCCAGCAGCCAAGAGACTAGCGGGAGGGCCGAGGAGACCCAGTACTTC,CASSQETSGRAEETQYF
TRBV28,18,TRBD2,few,TRBJ2-2,TGTGCCAGCCTTAGCGGGAGCCTCTCCCGAGATAACACCGGGGAGCTGTTTTTT,CASLSGSLSRDNTGELFF
TRBV4-1,17,.,.,TRBJ1-1,TGCGCCAGCAGCCCCGGGAGGGCGATGCGAATGAACACTGAAGCTTTCTTT,CASSPGRAMRMNTEAFF
TRBV12-3/TRBV12-4,13,.,.,TRBJ2-2,TGTGCCAGCAGCTTTAGCGTGACCGGGGAGCTGTTTTTT,CASSFSVTGELFF